These 4 T cell receptor beta chains originate from one sample sequenced in a study of CD8+ T cells in alopecia areata. Treatment: oral pan-JAK inhibitor, 5-10 mg twice daily. cDNA serving as the sequencing template came from extracted, reverse transcribed RNA. Profiled with immunoSEQ multiplex PCR; TCRdb holds only in-frame clones, not every one. The sample records about 74,000 clones, over 25% being singletons. Sequenced here: CD8+ T cells sorted from blood, sampled at week 4, from a patient treated with tofacitinib. All receptors derive from a human donor with alopecia areata.

V is TRBV5-4 and J is TRBJ2-5; TRBD1 aligns across 7 bases. Unmatched junction bases numbered 7, after V lost 0 bases and J lost 5 bases. The germline V gene has CDR1 SGHNT and CDR2 YYREEE (reference sequence). The CDR3 is 15 residues long. The CDR3 here is CASSLGQGLRETQYF. The DNA of the CDR3 is TGTGCCAGCAGCTTGGGACAGGGCCTTCGGGAGACCCAGTACTTC.

This clone was seen more than once but under ten times. The rearrangement uses TRBV6-5 and TRBJ2-1; D remains unclear. Germline V lookup: CDR1 MNHEY, CDR2 SVGAGI. V was pared by 6 bases and J by 9 bases, with 12 bases between. The CDR3 contains 12 residues. CDR3 amino acids: CASSDGRGEQFF. The DNA of the CDR3 is TGTGCCAGCAGCGACGGTCGTGGTGAGCAGTTCTTC.

The CDR3 loop reads CSVRTGGTEAFF. In nucleotides, the CDR3 is TGCAGCGTCCGGACAGGGGGCACTGAAGCTTTCTTT. The chain is built from TRBV29-1 and TRBJ1-1, with 10 positions matching TRBD1. The CDR3 consists of 12 residues. V was clipped by 6 bases and J by 4 bases; unmatched bases: 2. In germline, CDR1 is SQVTM, CDR2 ANQGSEA.

This clone appeared once. The chain joins TRBV29-1 to TRBJ2-7; TRBD1 is a possible D gene (6 bases). The CDR3 covers 14 residues. CDR1 and CDR2 (germline): SQVTM, ANQGSEA. The ends were cut back, 4 bases at V and 0 bases at J, with 13 bases in the middle. This CDR3 is CSVAGAPSSYEQYF. The CDR3 region has the DNA TGCAGCGTTGCAGGGGCCCCTAGCTCCTACGAGCAGTACTTC.